This T cell receptor beta chain came from a study of T cells in Graves' hyperthyroidism and ophthalmopathy. The study left out patients who had uncontrolled infection, other autoimmune disease, pregnancy or lactation. Points from the study as a whole: Prediction of ophthalmopathy progression came a median around 6.1 months pre-onset. Most thyroid clonotypes that were expanded above 0.001 also turned up in blood.

Germline V gene data show CDR1 as SGHNT and CDR2 as YYREEE (reference sequence). V was clipped by 5 bases and J by 1 base, with 9 bases between them. The CDR3 is 13 residues long. This clonotype was counted only a few times. Its cognate antigen is unknown. TCR beta CDR3 sequences were amplified from RNA transcripts. Researchers ran a first-round RT-PCR on the TCR CDR3 using the HTBI primer set. One entry per CDR3 protein results from TCRdb running MiXCR on the multiplex PCR reads. Of about half a million distinct CDR3 sequences listed, roughly a sixth are singletons. Sequencing was done on a sample of blood. This TCR derives from a woman in her twenties or thirties with Graves' ophthalmopathy. This rearrangement joins TRBV5-4 to TRBJ1-2; maybe TRBD1 (6 bases). CDR3 bases: TGTGCCAGCAGGGGGGGCAATAACTATGGCTACACCTTC. It yields the protein CASRGGNNYGYTF.